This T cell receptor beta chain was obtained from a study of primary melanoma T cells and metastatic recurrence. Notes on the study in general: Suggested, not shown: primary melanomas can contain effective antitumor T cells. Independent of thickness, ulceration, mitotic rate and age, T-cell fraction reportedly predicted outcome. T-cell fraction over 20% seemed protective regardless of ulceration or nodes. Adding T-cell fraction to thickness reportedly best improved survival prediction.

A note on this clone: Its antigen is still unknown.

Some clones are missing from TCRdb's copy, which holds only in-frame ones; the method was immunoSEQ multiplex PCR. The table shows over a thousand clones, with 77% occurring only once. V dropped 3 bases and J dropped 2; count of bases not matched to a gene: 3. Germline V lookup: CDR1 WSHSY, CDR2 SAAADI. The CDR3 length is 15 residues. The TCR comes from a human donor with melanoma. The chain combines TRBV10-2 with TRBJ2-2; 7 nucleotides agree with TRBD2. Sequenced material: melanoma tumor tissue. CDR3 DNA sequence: TGCGCCAGCAGTGATAGCGGGCTAAACACCGGGGAGCTGTTTTTT. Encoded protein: CASSDSGLNTGELFF.